The entry that follows covers one T cell receptor (beta chain) sequence. As yet, its antigen is unknown. The entry originates in a study of identical twins. Findings and caveats of the study: Monozygotic twins shared more out-of-frame TCR alpha than recombination models predicted. Beta out-of-frame sequences showed weaker excess twin sharing. Without tracking the same donors, conclusions rested on cross-sectional statistical analysis.

With template switching, a universal primer site was added, and the cDNA carried unique molecular identifiers. TCRdb reanalysed the 5' RACE reads using MiXCR and keeps one entry per CDR3 protein. This sample has 1,800,000 or so distinct CDR3 sequences, with 32% found just once. The TCR originated in a newborn girl in good health. The sample taken for sequencing was cord blood.

CDR3 loop: CASSSRQILNYGYTF. The CDR3 nucleotides are TGTGCCAGCAGCTCCCGACAGATATTAAACTATGGCTACACCTTC. This chain links TRBV7-8 with TRBJ1-2; TRBD1 might be the D (5 bases). The V gene's germline CDR1 is SGHVS and CDR2 FQNEAQ. The V gene lost 4 bases and the J gene lost 2 bases, with 14 bases spanning the gap. The CDR3 is made up of 15 amino acids.